This T cell receptor beta chain emerged from a study of cytomegalovirus exposure and HLA in healthy donors. Researchers ran the PCR with 60 Vbeta and 13 Jbeta primers. Measured with immunoSEQ multiplex PCR; TCRdb has only the in-frame clones, and not every one. The sample shows 160,000 or so clones, approximately 81% of them seen only once. Study outcomes and limitations: Later analysis demonstrated an association between a missense DCLRE1C variant and TCR beta V- and J-gene trimming. Indistinguishable V segments, including TRBV6-2 and TRBV6-3, were excluded. Reported findings show TCR beta sequences accurately forecast HLA-A and HLA-B alleles in most subjects. Altogether, 170 or so TCR beta chains were recorded as cytomegalovirus-associated.

This clone was counted a few times. Its specificity is not known. The CDR3 runs to 17 residues. V lost 5 bases and J lost 4, with 18 bases in between. Germline V lookup: CDR1 LNHNV, CDR2 YYDKDF (reference sequence). The origin of this receptor is a woman younger than 30 in good health and CMV-seronegative. The V call is TRBV15, the J call TRBJ1-6; possibly TRBD1 for D (6 bases). The sequenced sample consisted of PBMCs. The CDR3 bases are TGTGCCACCAGCCGGTCTGGCAGGGGCCCATATAATTCACCCCTCCACTTT. Translation: CATSRSGRGPYNSPLHF.